These 32 T cell receptor beta chains were all obtained from the same sample, sequenced in a study of T cell responses to AZD1222 COVID-19 vaccine. Using immunoSEQ multiplex PCR, the repertoire was profiled, and TCRdb retains in-frame clones only, with some absent. The table includes 120,000 or so clones, over 75% detected once. The material sequenced was peripheral blood, taken on day 0 of AZD1222 vaccination. These TCRs come from an adult in good health.

This clone was seen a handful of times. This chain links TRBV6-2 or TRBV6-3 with TRBJ2-7, with 8 bases matching TRBD1. Per germline, CDR1 MNHEY and CDR2 SVGEGT. The V and J ends lost 3 bases and 3 bases, in that order; junction bases with no gene match: 4. CDR3 length equals 14 residues. The CDR3 nucleotides are TGTGCCAGCAGTTATCTAGGACAGGGCTACGAGCAGTACTTC. This encodes CASSYLGQGYEQYF.

This chain joins TRBV7-2 and TRBJ2-5; D ambiguous. Deletions cut 1 base from V and 1 base from J, with 13 bases between. CDR1 SGHTA and CDR2 FQGNSA come from the germline V gene. The length of the CDR3 is 16 residues. CDR3 sequence: CASSLVRGPGQETQYF. DNA of the CDR3: TGTGCCAGCAGCTTAGTCCGAGGTCCGGGCCAAGAGACCCAGTACTTC. The full variable domain, with the rest looked up from reference TRBV7-2 and TRBJ2-5, is GAGVSQSPSNKVTEKGKDVELRCDPISGHTALYWYRQSLGQGLEFLIYFQGNSAPDKSGLPSDRFSAERTGGSVSTLTIQRTQQEDSAVYLCASSLVRGPGQETQYFGPGTRLLVL.

The chain carries TRBV6-5 and TRBJ1-1; TRBD1 aligns across 7 bases. Germline lookup yields CDR1 MNHEY and CDR2 SVGAGI. V lost 5 bases and J lost 0; bases outside the gene matches: 3. This CDR3 comprises 14 residues. The CDR3 coding sequence is TGTGCCAGCAGTCGGGACAGCATGAACACTGAAGCTTTCTTT. Protein product: CASSRDSMNTEAFF.

This sequence joins TRBV3-1 (or the pseudogene TRBV3-2) and TRBJ2-3, with D unclear. Germline CDR1 LGHDT, CDR2 YNNKEL (reference sequence). The CDR3 is made up of 13 amino acids. V lost 5 bases to trimming and J lost 0 bases, with 6 bases between them. In nucleotides, the CDR3 is TGTGCCAGCAGCGTCCTTAGCACAGATACGCAGTATTTT. It is translated as CASSVLSTDTQYF.

This clone turned up a few times. This chain uses TRBV27 with TRBJ1-4; possibly TRBD1 for D (5 bases). This CDR3 is 16 amino acids long. Trimming pared 5 bases from V and 12 bases from J, leaving 25 bases between. CDR1 is MNHEY and CDR2 is SMNVEV in the germline V gene (reference sequence). The CDR3 loop is CASSPIGRGGGYQLFF. CDR3 sequence (DNA): TGTGCCAGCAGTCCAATAGGACGGGGCGGAGGGTATCAACTGTTTTTT.

This clone was observed a few times. V usage is TRBV7-9 and J usage is TRBJ1-2; D is unresolved. With 1 base removed from V and 2 bases from J, the gap between germline ends came to 5 bases. This CDR3 region has 13 residues. Germline V lookup: CDR1 SEHNR, CDR2 FQNEAQ (reference sequence). This CDR3 is CASSLDVNYGYTF. CDR3 coding DNA: TGTGCCAGCAGCTTAGACGTAAACTATGGCTACACCTTC.

J is TRBJ1-4 and V is TRBV6-1, with D maybe TRBD1 (6 bases). CDR3 length equals 15 residues. CDR1 and CDR2 from the germline V gene are MNHNS and SASEGT. V was shortened by 0 bases and J by 4 bases, with 9 bases between the two germline ends. CDR3 sequence: CASSEAGTFNEKLFF. CDR3 nucleotide sequence: TGTGCCAGCAGTGAAGCTGGGACATTTAATGAAAAACTGTTTTTT.

The CDR3 DNA reads TGTGCCAGCAGATTCGAGGTCGGGTTAAACGAGCAGTACTTC. It codes for CASRFEVGLNEQYF. J is TRBJ2-7 and V is TRBV6-5; D gene unclear. CDR3 size: 14 residues. Per the germline V gene, CDR1 is MNHEY and CDR2 is SVGAGI. Trimming stripped 6 bases from V and 5 bases from J, with 17 bases between.

The rearrangement links TRBV11-3 to TRBJ2-7; 9 nucleotides line up with TRBD1. The CDR3 has 17 residues. The junction had 12 bases not matched to a gene; V was cut back by 4 bases and J by 2 bases. From germline, CDR1 is SGHNT and CDR2 YENEEA. This CDR3 reads CASSSPGTGIEAYEQYF. CDR3 bases: TGTGCCAGCAGCTCACCCGGGACAGGGATTGAGGCCTACGAGCAGTACTTC.

This clone came up a few times. V gene TRBV27 combines with J gene TRBJ2-2, with D uncertain. Trimming took 2 bases from V and 8 from J, leaving 6 bases between them. This CDR3 has 12 residues. CDR1 is MNHEY and CDR2 is SMNVEV in the germline V gene (reference sequence). Here the CDR3 DNA reads TGTGCCAGCAGTTTAATCATGGGGGAGCTGTTTTTT. Translation gives CASSLIMGELFF.

This clone was recorded only once. This sequence joins TRBV4-3 and TRBJ2-6; D call uncertain. Trimming removed 0 bases at V and 0 bases at J, with 6 bases between. The V gene's germline CDR1 is LGHNA and CDR2 YSLEER. This CDR3 has 16 amino acids. CDR3 in amino acids: CASSQDRSSGANVLTF. Written as DNA, the CDR3 is TGCGCCAGCAGCCAAGACAGGAGCTCTGGGGCCAACGTCCTGACTTTC.

The chain couples TRBV6-1 to TRBJ1-3, with D unresolved. This CDR3 spans 15 amino acids. Trimming removed 3 bases at V and 2 bases at J, with 11 bases between. Germline V gene sequence: CDR1 MNHNS, CDR2 SASEGT. As DNA, the CDR3 is TGTGCCAGCAGTGATTCGGCGACGACTGGAAACACCATATATTTT. It codes for CASSDSATTGNTIYF.

The chain is built from TRBV4-1 and TRBJ2-5, with 9 positions matching TRBD2. The junction had 6 bases not matched to a gene; V was cut back by 4 bases and J by 3 bases. CDR1 and CDR2 from the germline V gene are MGHRA and YSYEKL. The CDR3 is 15 amino acids. The CDR3 DNA sequence: TGCGCCAGCAGCCGCGTTAGCGGGGGAGAAGAGACCCAGTACTTC. Protein product: CASSRVSGGEETQYF.

This clone was recorded a few times. CDR3 sequence (DNA): TGTGCCACCAGTGATTCGGTCCAGGGGCCCCAGTTCTTC. This encodes CATSDSVQGPQFF. The chain links TRBV24-1 to TRBJ2-1; maybe TRBD1 (6 bases). The CDR3 loop spans 13 amino acids. CDR1 and CDR2 from the germline V gene are KGHDR and SFDVKD. V was trimmed by 2 bases and J by 13 bases, leaving 14 bases between them.

The chain employs TRBV30 and TRBJ1-6, with D tentatively TRBD1 (5 bases). The germline CDR1 and CDR2 sequences are GTSNPN and SVGIG (reference sequence). This CDR3 spans 14 amino acids. V lost 7 bases and J lost 0, with 10 bases in between. CDR3 amino acids: CASRGSSYNSPLHF. The CDR3 DNA sequence: TGTGCCTCCCGGGGGAGCTCCTATAATTCACCCCTCCACTTT. The full variable domain, completed using reference TRBV30 and TRBJ1-6, is SQTIHQWPATLVQPVGSPLSLECTVEGTSNPNLYWYRQAAGRGLQLLFYSVGIGQISSEVPQNLSASRPQDRQFILSSKKLLLSDSGFYLCASRGSSYNSPLHFGNGTRLTVT.

V gene TRBV18 combines with J gene TRBJ2-2; TRBD1 matches 10 bases. Germline lookup yields CDR1 KGHSH and CDR2 LQKENI. Trimming took 3 bases from V and 3 from J; bases not matched to a gene: 1. The CDR3 has 15 amino acids. CDR3 sequence: CASSPGQGYTGELFF. The CDR3 bases are TGTGCCAGCTCACCGGGACAGGGGTACACCGGGGAGCTGTTTTTT.

V and J are TRBV27 and TRBJ1-2; TRBD1 matches at 9 bases. The CDR3 contains 15 residues. CDR1 is MNHEY, CDR2 SMNVEV, per germline (reference sequence). Germline trimming cut 6 bases from V and 8 bases from J; bases unmatched to any gene: 13. For the CDR3, the DNA is TGTGCCAGCAGGGGACAGGGTGGCTTATATAACGGCTACACCTTC. This sequence encodes CASRGQGGLYNGYTF.

V is TRBV12-3 or TRBV12-4 and J is TRBJ1-5; D ambiguous. The germline V and J ends were trimmed by 8 bases and 4 bases, with 9 bases remaining between them. This CDR3 spans 12 amino acids. The CDR3 here is CASSRGNQPQHF. CDR3 coding DNA: TGTGCCAGCTCCAGAGGGAATCAGCCCCAGCATTTT.

As for this clone: Other DNA sequences within the sample encode an identical CDR3. V is TRBV6-1 and J is TRBJ2-7; D may be TRBD2 (5 bases). The CDR3 sequence is 12 residues long. Trimming cost V 2 bases and J 4 bases, with 6 bases left between them. From germline, CDR1 is MNHNS and CDR2 SASEGT. As DNA, the CDR3 is TGTGCCAGCAGTGAAAGAGGGTACGAGCAGTACTTC. This translates into CASSERGYEQYF.

The rearrangement links TRBV3-1 (or the pseudogene TRBV3-2) to TRBJ2-3; the D is unclear. The V end lost 4 bases, the J end lost 3 bases, and 8 bases lay between the germline ends. Germline loops: CDR1 LGHDT, CDR2 YNNKEL (reference sequence). The CDR3 extends over 13 amino acids. DNA of the CDR3: TGTGCCAGCAGCCTCCCCAATACAGATACGCAGTATTTT. Its protein is CASSLPNTDTQYF.

The chain combines TRBV18 with TRBJ2-5; 14 nucleotides match TRBD2. Germline values: CDR1 KGHSH, CDR2 LQKENI. V trimming: 4 bases; J trimming: 3 bases; junction bases outside the gene matches: 10. The CDR3 has 18 residues. CDR3 loop: CASSLTSGGATSKETQYF. The CDR3 DNA sequence: TGTGCCAGCTCACTGACTAGCGGGGGGGCAACATCGAAAGAGACCCAGTACTTC.

The CDR3 nucleotides are TGTGCCAGCAGTTTAAAGGGTCAGCCCCAGCATTTT. This gives the protein CASSLKGQPQHF. The V and J genes are TRBV12-3 or TRBV12-4 and TRBJ1-5; D is unresolved. There are 12 residues in the CDR3. Trimming removed 2 bases at V and 6 bases at J, with 5 bases between.

This clone occurred a few times. This sequence joins TRBV25-1 and TRBJ2-5, with D possibly TRBD2 on 5 matching bases. V was clipped by 7 bases and J by 4 bases, with 7 bases between them. Germline V CDR1 and CDR2: MGHDK, SYGVNS. The CDR3 is 11 residues long. The CDR3 here is CASIEGETQYF. The CDR3 coding sequence is TGTGCCAGCATCGAGGGAGAGACCCAGTACTTC.

This chain joins TRBV30 and TRBJ1-3, with TRBD1 identical over 8 bases. This CDR3 spans 14 amino acids. Germline CDR1 GTSNPN, CDR2 SVGIG (reference sequence). V shed 4 bases, J shed 0 bases, and the junction held 2 bases outside the gene matches. The CDR3 DNA sequence: TGTGCCTGGAACAGGGGGTACTCTGGAAACACCATATATTTT. Translating it yields CAWNRGYSGNTIYF. Looking up the rest from reference TRBV30 and TRBJ1-3 gives the full variable domain: SQTIHQWPATLVQPVGSPLSLECTVEGTSNPNLYWYRQAAGRGLQLLFYSVGIGQISSEVPQNLSASRPQDRQFILSSKKLLLSDSGFYLCAWNRGYSGNTIYFGEGSWLTVV.

This sequence joins TRBV4-2 and TRBJ2-5; D is perhaps TRBD1 (6 bases). Germline CDR1 is LGHNA and CDR2 is YNFKEQ. The V end lost 2 bases, the J end lost 1 base, and 8 bases lay between the germline ends. The CDR3 spans 14 residues. The DNA of the CDR3 is TGTGCCAGCAGCCAATGGGGGCCCCAAGAGACCCAGTACTTC. Translated, it gives CASSQWGPQETQYF.

This clone was counted between two and nine times. The chain carries TRBV7-6 and TRBJ2-2; D ambiguous. Looked up from germline, CDR1 is SGHVS and CDR2 is FNYEAQ. The CDR3 has 13 residues. The V end was cut by 4 bases, the J end by 6 bases, with 9 bases between. CDR3 protein: CASSSARAGELFF. CDR3 in DNA: TGTGCCAGCAGCTCTGCCCGGGCCGGGGAGCTGTTTTTT.

This clone came up once. The V and J genes are TRBV10-2 and TRBJ2-1; TRBD1 might be the D (5 bases). This CDR3 region has 14 residues. Deletions cut 3 bases from V and 13 bases from J, with 19 bases between. CDR1 is WSHSY, CDR2 SAAADI, per germline. The CDR3 nucleotides are TGCGCCAGCAGTGAAATAGGGGCCATCTCACCCCAGTTCTTC. Translated, it gives CASSEIGAISPQFF.

The DNA for the CDR3 is TGCAGCGTTGTTGGTAGGGGCCAGTCATACGAGCAGTACTTC. Amino acid sequence: CSVVGRGQSYEQYF. The V gene is TRBV29-1, the J gene TRBJ2-7, with D tentatively TRBD1 (5 bases). CDR1 and CDR2 (germline): SQVTM, ANQGSEA. This CDR3 is built from 14 residues. The germline V and J ends were trimmed by 4 bases and 4 bases, with 17 bases remaining between them.

The chain joins TRBV3-1 (or the pseudogene TRBV3-2) to TRBJ2-2; no clear D gene. The CDR3 length is 11 residues. V lost 3 bases to trimming and J lost 7 bases, with 3 bases between them. Germline CDR1 LGHDT, CDR2 YNNKEL (reference sequence). For the CDR3, the DNA is TGTGCCAGCAGCCAGTACGGGGAGCTGTTTTTT. Translated, it gives CASSQYGELFF.

The chain links TRBV5-6 to TRBJ2-4; 7 positions match TRBD2. CDR3 length: 15 amino acids. J gave up 0 bases and V 6 bases, and 6 bases lay outside the gene matches. Germline values: CDR1 SGHDT, CDR2 YYEEEE. The CDR3, as DNA: TGTGCCAGCAACCGGGCGGGAGAAGCCAAAAACATTCAGTACTTC. Translated, it gives CASNRAGEAKNIQYF.

The V and J genes are TRBV5-1 and TRBJ1-5; unclear D gene. This CDR3 has 15 amino acids. V was shortened by 0 bases and J by 9 bases, with 16 bases between the two germline ends. In germline, CDR1 is SGHRS, CDR2 YFSETQ. CDR3 DNA sequence: TGCGCCAGCAGCTTGGGGGATCCCCTCCGATCGCCCCAGCATTTT. It specifies CASSLGDPLRSPQHF.

The chain carries TRBV4-1 and TRBJ2-3; D could derive from TRBD1 or TRBD2 (6 bases each). This CDR3 has 17 residues. Germline loops: CDR1 MGHRA, CDR2 YSYEKL. With 0 bases removed from V and 0 bases from J, the gap between germline ends came to 13 bases. The CDR3 reads CASSQEGGTQSTDTQYF. The CDR3 nucleotides read TGCGCCAGCAGCCAAGAGGGGGGCACCCAGAGCACAGATACGCAGTATTTT.